This T cell receptor (beta chain) emerged from a study of blood T cell repertoires in COVID-19. On the study more broadly: Samples came from the United States, Italy and Spain, spanning acute and convalescent COVID-19. Sample material is recorded as cDNA or gDNA derived from T cells, B-cell-depleted T cells, or PBMCs.

As processed by the authors: Estimation of nucleated cell counts was performed using reference gene primer amplification. TCRdb's table, derived via immunoSEQ multiplex PCR, lists solely in-frame clones and lacks some. V, J and clone size are taken as reported in that table, and D and trimming were inferred from the DNA itself. In the table there are 180,000 or so clones, roughly 80% of which are singletons. The CDR3 is 18 residues long. The V and J ends lost 0 bases and 2 bases respectively, with 20 bases between them. The germline CDR1 and CDR2 sequences are SGHNT and YYREEE (reference sequence). This rearrangement joins TRBV5-4 to TRBJ1-1, with D possibly being TRBD1 (6 bases). Source material: peripheral blood. This receptor was identified in a woman in her seventies with acute or convalescent COVID-19. CDR3 region: CASSLDPSLRGRNTEAFF. The CDR3, as DNA: TGTGCCAGCAGCTTGGACCCTTCCCTCAGGGGTAGAAACACTGAAGCTTTCTTT.